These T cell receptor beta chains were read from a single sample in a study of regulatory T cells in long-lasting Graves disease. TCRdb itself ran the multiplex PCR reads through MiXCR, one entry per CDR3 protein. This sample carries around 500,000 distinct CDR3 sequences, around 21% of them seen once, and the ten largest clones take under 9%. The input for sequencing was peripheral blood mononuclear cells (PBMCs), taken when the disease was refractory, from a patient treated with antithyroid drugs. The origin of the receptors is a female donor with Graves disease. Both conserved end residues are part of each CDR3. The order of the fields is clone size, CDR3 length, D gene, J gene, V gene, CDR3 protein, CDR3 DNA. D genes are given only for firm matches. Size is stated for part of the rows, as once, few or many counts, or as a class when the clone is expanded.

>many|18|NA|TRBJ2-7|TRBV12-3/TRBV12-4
CASSLGGGLGGRSYEQYF
TGTGCCAGCAGCCTTGGCGGAGGTCTAGGAGGCCGTTCCTACGAGCAGTACTTC
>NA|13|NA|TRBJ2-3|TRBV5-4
CASSPPGTDTQYF
TGTGCCAGCAGCCCCCCGGGCACAGATACGCAGTATTTT
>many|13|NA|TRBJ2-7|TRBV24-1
CATSDGDSYEQYF
TGTGCCACCAGTGACGGGGACTCCTACGAGCAGTACTTC
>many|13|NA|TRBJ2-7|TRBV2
CASMRFVGYEQYF
TGTGCCAGCATGAGATTCGTGGGATACGAGCAGTACTTC
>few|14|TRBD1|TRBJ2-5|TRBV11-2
CAWTRTGGAETQYF
TGTGCCTGGACCCGGACAGGGGGCGCAGAGACCCAGTACTTC
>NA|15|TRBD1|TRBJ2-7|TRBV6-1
CASSLSWGQGYEQYF
TGTGCCAGCAGTCTATCCTGGGGACAGGGCTACGAGCAGTACTTC
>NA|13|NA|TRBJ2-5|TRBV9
CASSVGREETQYF
TGTGCCAGCAGCGTAGGCAGGGAAGAGACCCAGTACTTC
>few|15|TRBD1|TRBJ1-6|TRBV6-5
CASSYLDDRASPLHF
TGTGCCAGCAGTTACTTGGACGACAGGGCTTCACCCCTCCACTTT
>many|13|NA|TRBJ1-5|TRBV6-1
CATRTSLNQPQHF
TGTGCCACCCGGACATCCTTAAATCAGCCCCAGCATTTT
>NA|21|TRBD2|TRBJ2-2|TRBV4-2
CASSQTRRSSGRTLGTGELFF
TGTGCCAGCAGCCAAACCCGCCGTTCTAGCGGGAGAACCCTCGGCACCGGGGAGCTGTTTTTT
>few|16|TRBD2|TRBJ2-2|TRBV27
CASSQTSGSNTGELFF
TGTGCCAGCAGCCAGACTAGCGGGAGCAACACCGGGGAGCTGTTTTTT
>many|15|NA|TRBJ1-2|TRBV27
CASSPRGGGNYGYTF
TGTGCCAGCAGTCCCCGAGGGGGGGGAAACTATGGCTACACCTTC
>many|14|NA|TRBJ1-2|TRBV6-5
CASSYSGGPYGYTF
TGTGCCAGCAGTTATTCTGGGGGCCCCTATGGCTACACCTTC
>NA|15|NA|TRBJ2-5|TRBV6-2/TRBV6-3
CASSRRGEIGETQYF
TGTGCCAGCAGCCGGCGTGGAGAGATAGGAGAGACCCAGTACTTC
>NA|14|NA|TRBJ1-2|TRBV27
CASSFLGPSPGYTF
TGTGCCAGCAGTTTCTTAGGCCCTTCCCCTGGCTACACCTTC